The 3 T cell receptor beta chains given below trace back to one sample, sequenced in a study of shared clonotypes between healthy human individuals (dated by TCRdb to the early 2020s). Library preparation was by the immunoSEQ multiplex PCR assay. Not all clones reach the TCRdb copy of this immuneACCESS table, which keeps in-frame sequences only. Checked studies attribute under half of the gap to unresolved V genes and leave the rest unexplained. The sample has some 690,000 clones on record, 80% to 95% of them singletons. The ten biggest clones cover 30% to 40% of the sample. Sample: memory CD8+ T cells from PBMCs. The sample's cell subset or site, from its label and the paper: CD45RO+ cells pooled with CCR7-negative TemRA cells. These receptor sequences come from a man aged 18 to 30 in good health. Some clones in this sample may be carry-over from other donors' samples.

This sequence joins TRBV7-8 and TRBJ2-2; D is possibly TRBD1 or TRBD2 (7 bases each). The germline V gene encodes CDR1 SGHVS and CDR2 FQNEAQ. There are 16 residues in the CDR3. The V gene lost 5 bases and the J gene lost 4 bases, with 17 bases spanning the gap. The CDR3 DNA reads TGTGCCAGCAGCCAGGGGGGGCCTCTGGGCACCGGGGAGCTGTTTTTT. It codes for CASSQGGPLGTGELFF. Using reference TRBV7-8 and TRBJ2-2 for the parts outside the CDR3, the full variable domain is GAGVSQSPRYKVAKRGQDVALRCDPISGHVSLFWYQQALGQGPEFLTYFQNEAQLDKSGLPSDRFFAERPEGSVSTLKIQRTQQEDSAVYLCASSQGGPLGTGELFFGEGSRLTVL.

The V gene is TRBV6-5, the J gene TRBJ2-1, with TRBD1 identical over 7 bases. The V gene's germline CDR1 is MNHEY and CDR2 SVGAGI. This CDR3 is built from 13 residues. V was clipped by 4 bases and J by 8 bases; unmatched bases: 5. The CDR3 region has the DNA TGTGCCAGCAGTTTCCGGGACAGTCATGAGCAGTTCTTC. Its translation: CASSFRDSHEQFF.

The V and J genes are TRBV27 and TRBJ2-1, with unresolved D. Germline V gives CDR1 MNHEY, CDR2 SMNVEV (reference sequence). Trimming took off 6 bases at V and 9 bases at J, with 12 bases between the two ends. The CDR3 runs 12 residues. The CDR3 DNA follows: TGTGCCAGCAGCCCTAGACTCGGTGAGCAGTTCTTC. Protein product: CASSPRLGEQFF.